This T cell receptor beta chain was sequenced for a study of beta chain features in type 1 diabetes. About the study: Healthy donors, compared against patients, showed similar age, gender and cell yields. Investigators examined roughly 99,000,000 sorted cells across all samples.

cDNA synthesis used the whole RNA isolate, giving expressed TCRB sequences. This table comes from immunoSEQ multiplex PCR, and its TCRdb copy is limited to in-frame clones, with some not included. The sample has about 260,000 clones, approximately 70% seen once. The CDR3 has 13 residues. After removal of 4 bases from V and 4 bases from J, the junction contained 4 bases not matched to a gene. The germline V gene encodes CDR1 SQVTM and CDR2 ANQGSEA. This chain links TRBV29-1 with TRBJ2-1; 7 positions match TRBD1. This clonotype was obtained from a man aged 30 to 39 in good health. Sequencing was performed on naive CD4+ T cells from blood. The DNA of the CDR3 is TGCAGCGTTGGTTACAGGGGTTACAATGAGCAGTTCTTC. This codes for CSVGYRGYNEQFF.